The next 16 T cell receptor beta chains were all read from a single sample in a study of human T cells and chemical hapten exposure. Time point reported: patch test 3, about 24 weeks after DPC sensitization. Documented treatment: therapeutic diphenylcyclopropenone sensitization with weekly scalp DPC. TCRdb used MiXCR to reprocess the RACE reads, holding one entry per CDR3 protein. The sample has about 190,000 distinct CDR3 sequences, about 25% seen once. The sequences come from whole blood, collected in connection with sensitization to the hapten diphenylcyclopropenone (DPC). These receptors originate from a woman between 40 and 55 years old with alopecia areata. Some clones in this sample may be carry-over from other donors' samples.

The chain couples TRBV6-5 to TRBJ2-3, with TRBD2 identical over 8 bases. With V trimmed by 4 bases and J by 5 bases, 8 bases remained unmatched. Germline V gene data show CDR1 as MNHEY and CDR2 as SVGAGI. This CDR3 region has 15 residues. The CDR3 loop reads CASSFSGSQGDTQYF. The DNA of the CDR3 is TGTGCCAGCAGTTTCAGCGGGAGTCAAGGAGATACGCAGTATTTT.

The DNA of the CDR3 is TGTGCCAGCAGCGGCGGACTAGCGGGAGTGAACAATGAGCAGTTCTTC. Protein product: CASSGGLAGVNNEQFF. The chain combines TRBV9 with TRBJ2-1; 13 bases line up with TRBD2. The junction had 5 bases not matched to a gene; V was cut back by 3 bases and J by 5 bases. This CDR3 comprises 16 residues. In germline, CDR1 is SGDLS, CDR2 YYNGEE.

The V call is TRBV5-1, the J call TRBJ2-7, with 9 bases fitting TRBD2. V trimming: 0 bases; J trimming: 1 base; junction bases outside the gene matches: 5. CDR1 and CDR2 from the germline V gene are SGHRS and YFSETQ. CDR3 length: 16 amino acids. CDR3 sequence: CASSLGLAGTSYEQYF. CDR3 DNA: TGCGCCAGCAGCTTGGGCCTAGCGGGGACATCCTACGAGCAGTACTTC.

The V call is TRBV9, the J call TRBJ2-2; no definite D call. The CDR3 contains 15 residues. The V end lost 0 bases, the J end lost 1 base, and 7 bases lay between the germline ends. Germline CDR1 reads SGDLS; CDR2 reads YYNGEE. CDR3 sequence: CASSVGAQNTGELFF. DNA of the CDR3: TGTGCCAGCAGCGTAGGCGCACAGAACACCGGGGAGCTGTTTTTT.

This chain links TRBV4-2 with TRBJ1-4, with TRBD1 matching 8 bases. The germline CDR1 and CDR2 sequences are LGHNA and YNFKEQ. The CDR3 spans 15 residues. V shed 4 bases, J shed 7 bases, and the junction held 8 bases outside the gene matches. CDR3 in amino acids: CASSPGSGGSEKLFF. As DNA, the CDR3 is TGTGCCAGCAGCCCAGGGTCAGGGGGCAGTGAAAAACTGTTTTTT.

This clonotype was seen only a few times. The gene calls are TRBV28 and TRBJ1-6; D is unresolved. Between the trimmed V and J ends, which lost 7 bases and 3 bases, there was a span of 7 bases. Per germline, CDR1 MDHEN and CDR2 SYDVKM. This CDR3 is built from 13 residues. The CDR3 spells CASTRVYNSPLHF. The CDR3 DNA follows: TGTGCCAGCACGAGGGTCTATAATTCACCCCTCCACTTT.

The V call is TRBV5-1, the J call TRBJ2-7, with TRBD2 identical over 7 bases. The CDR3 totals 15 residues. The germline CDR1 and CDR2 sequences are SGHRS and YFSETQ. J was trimmed by 7 bases and V by 1 base; bases with no gene match: 11. This CDR3 reads CASSLKAGDSGEQYF. The CDR3 DNA reads TGCGCCAGCAGCTTGAAGGCGGGAGATTCTGGGGAGCAGTACTTC.

The chain combines TRBV21-1 with TRBJ2-3; the DNA was not compared with TRBD1, the D call given in the table. TRBV21-1 is recorded as a pseudogene. The CDR3 is 16 amino acids. The chain's CDR3 is CASSKCKQESTDTQYF. CDR3 nucleotide sequence: TGTGCCAGCAGCAAATGTAAACAGGAAAGCACAGATACGCAGTATTTT.

This chain connects TRBV6-5 to TRBJ2-5; D not certain. The CDR3 sequence is 14 residues long. Between the trimmed V and J ends, which lost 8 bases and 0 bases, there was a span of 13 bases. The germline gives CDR1 MNHEY, CDR2 SVGAGI. The CDR3 reads CASGPSGYQETQYF. The CDR3 nucleotides read TGTGCCAGCGGTCCCTCCGGATACCAAGAGACCCAGTACTTC.

J is TRBJ2-7 and V is TRBV4-1; 8 positions agree with TRBD1. This CDR3 spans 16 amino acids. CDR1 MGHRA and CDR2 YSYEKL come from the germline V gene. Germline trimming cut 1 base from V and 0 bases from J; bases unmatched to any gene: 5. In nucleotides, the CDR3 is TGCGCCAGCAGCCAAGGACAGGGGAGGTCCTCCTACGAGCAGTACTTC. This gives the protein CASSQGQGRSSYEQYF.

This clonotype has ten or more counts. The rearrangement joins TRBV25-1 to TRBJ2-1; no clear D gene. This CDR3 contains 14 residues. V was clipped by 0 bases and J by 5 bases, with 8 bases between them. Germline CDR1 reads MGHDK; CDR2 reads SYGVNS. Here the CDR3 DNA reads TGTGCCAGCAGTGAATATGGACCCAACAATGAGCAGTTCTTC. Translated: CASSEYGPNNEQFF. Drawing the rest from reference TRBV25-1 and TRBJ2-1, the complete variable domain is EADIYQTPRYLVIGTGKKITLECSQTMGHDKMYWYQQDPGMELHLIHYSYGVNSTEKGDLSSESTVSRIRTEHFPLTLESARPSHTSQYLCASSEYGPNNEQFFGPGTRLTVL.

This chain links TRBV4-3 with TRBJ2-3; 10 nucleotides line up with TRBD2. V was clipped by 3 bases and J by 5 bases; unmatched bases: 8. The CDR3 extends over 16 amino acids. CDR1 and CDR2 from the germline V gene are LGHNA and YSLEER. CDR3 sequence reads: CASSQNPSGSVDTQYF. The CDR3 DNA reads TGCGCCAGCAGCCAGAACCCTAGCGGGAGTGTAGATACGCAGTATTTT.

Only a few counts were recorded for this clonotype. V and J are TRBV6-1 and TRBJ2-7, with D maybe TRBD1 (6 bases). Germline-derived CDR1 and CDR2 are MNHNS and SASEGT. This CDR3 is built from 13 residues. V dropped 4 bases and J dropped 6 bases, with 13 bases sitting between them. In nucleotides, the CDR3 is TGTGCCAGCAGTGTCCGTAGGGGGTTCGAGCAGTACTTC. Translating it yields CASSVRRGFEQYF.

This clonotype was observed many times. J is TRBJ2-3 and V is TRBV20-1, with D possibly TRBD1 on 5 matching bases. In germline, CDR1 is DFQATT, CDR2 SNEGSKA (reference sequence). The length of the CDR3 is 15 residues. V lost 0 bases to trimming and J lost 0 bases, with 10 bases between them. Here the CDR3 DNA reads TGCAGTGCTAGAGAGCAGGGTCTTAGCACAGATACGCAGTATTTT. This sequence encodes CSAREQGLSTDTQYF.

V usage is TRBV6-1 and J usage is TRBJ1-1; 7 bases match TRBD1. V trimming: 5 bases; J trimming: 1 base; junction bases outside the gene matches: 4. Germline V gene lookup returns CDR1 MNHNS and CDR2 SASEGT. CDR3 length equals 14 residues. CDR3 in amino acids: CASSPRGGNTEAFF. In DNA, the CDR3 is TGTGCCAGCAGTCCCAGGGGGGGGAACACTGAAGCTTTCTTT.

The rearrangement links TRBV5-1 to TRBJ2-6, with 11 bases that match TRBD2. The length of the CDR3 is 19 residues. Per the germline V gene, CDR1 is SGHRS and CDR2 is YFSETQ. Germline trimming cut 4 bases from V and 0 bases from J; bases unmatched to any gene: 9. The CDR3 DNA sequence: TGCGCCAGCAGCGCGTCGACTAGCGGGATACTCTCTGGGGCCAACGTCCTGACTTTC. This encodes CASSASTSGILSGANVLTF.